This T cell receptor (beta chain) derives from a study of control samples from healthy donors and cancer patients. Germline trimming cut 8 bases from V and 4 bases from J; bases unmatched to any gene: 5. The length of the CDR3 is 15 residues. Germline CDR1 and CDR2: ENHRY and SYGVKD. TCRdb keeps only in-frame clones here, not all; method: immunoSEQ multiplex PCR. The sample has about 130,000 clones; about 88% are singletons. The TCR sequence derives from a man aged 50 to 60 in good health. V is TRBV10-3 and J is TRBJ2-2, with 12 bases that match TRBD1. The sample comprised blood. The CDR3 region is CAIGDRGQGTGELFF. DNA for the CDR3: TGTGCCATCGGGGACAGGGGGCAGGGCACCGGGGAGCTGTTTTTT.